Listed here are 32 T cell receptor beta chains from one sample, sequenced in a study of cytomegalovirus exposure and HLA in healthy donors (dated by TCRdb to about 2017). The library was obtained by the immunoSEQ multiplex PCR assay. The multiplex PCR relied on a mix of 60 forward primers for TCR Vbeta segments and 13 reverse primers for TCR Jbeta segments. The table was pulled from immuneACCESS by TCRdb, which kept in-frame rearrangements only. Such tables lose some clones; where checked, under half of the loss comes from unresolved V genes, and the rest has no known cause. The sample includes approximately 270,000 clones, with 80% observed a single time. Jointly, the top ten make up more than 0.3% of the sample. Sequencing used PBMCs. The receptors originated from a girl aged 2-9 years in good health and CMV-seronegative.

The CDR3 DNA reads as TGTGCCAGCAGCTTAGCGGGACAGGCTGGAAACACCATATATTTT. Encoded protein: CASSLAGQAGNTIYF. J is TRBJ1-3 and V is TRBV7-9, with 8 bases lining up with TRBD1. The CDR3 covers 15 residues. Per germline, CDR1 SEHNR and CDR2 FQNEAQ (reference sequence). The J segment lost 2 bases and the V segment lost 0 bases, leaving 0 bases of the junction unmatched.

The chain uses TRBV30 and TRBJ2-5, with D perhaps TRBD1 (6 bases). The CDR3 contains 16 residues. Per the germline V gene, CDR1 is GTSNPN and CDR2 is SVGIG (reference sequence). V was trimmed by 4 bases and J by 6 bases, leaving 24 bases between them. The CDR3 spells CAWTMRRQAAEKTQYF. The CDR3 DNA is TGTGCCTGGACCATGAGACGACAGGCGGCAGAGAAGACCCAGTACTTC.

The chain links TRBV28 to TRBJ1-1; TRBD1 might be the D (5 bases). Germline V gene sequence: CDR1 MDHEN, CDR2 SYDVKM. CDR3 length equals 14 residues. V shed 3 bases and J shed 6 bases, with 14 bases lying between them. The CDR3 region is CASSFGGADAEAFF. CDR3 nucleotides: TGTGCCAGCAGTTTCGGGGGAGCGGACGCTGAAGCTTTCTTT.

This clone showed up just a few times. The chain joins TRBV18 to TRBJ2-1; 10 nucleotides agree with TRBD2. CDR3 length: 15 residues. Germline CDR1 reads KGHSH; CDR2 reads LQKENI. Trimming took 4 bases from V and 3 from J; bases not matched to a gene: 3. For the CDR3, the DNA is TGTGCCAGCTCACTCACTAGCGGGATCTACAATGAGCAGTTCTTC. Translated: CASSLTSGIYNEQFF.

This chain uses TRBV5-1 with TRBJ2-1; 8 nucleotides line up with TRBD2. V was pared by 3 bases and J by 1 base, with 6 bases of the junction left unmatched. This CDR3 comprises 16 residues. Germline CDR1 is SGHRS and CDR2 is YFSETQ. The CDR3, as DNA: TGCGCCAGCAGCTCAGCTTCGGGGGGGTCCTACAATGAGCAGTTCTTC. The encoded protein is CASSSASGGSYNEQFF.

The V call is TRBV29-1, the J call TRBJ2-3; perhaps TRBD1 as D (6 bases). Germline-derived CDR1 and CDR2 are SQVTM and ANQGSEA. The V gene lost 7 bases and the J gene lost 1 base, with 12 bases spanning the gap. CDR3 length equals 13 residues. The CDR3 region is CSEGGGRTDTQYF. In DNA form, the CDR3 reads TGCAGCGAAGGGGGTGGCCGCACAGATACGCAGTATTTT.

The rearrangement joins TRBV13 to TRBJ2-5, with 8 bases that match TRBD2. The DNA end is a closer match to TRBJ2-7, so the J assignment may be wrong. The CDR3 extends over 16 amino acids. CDR1 is PRHDT and CDR2 is FYEKMQ in the germline V gene (reference sequence). The CDR3 spells CASSLGRGGGPHEQYF. DNA of the CDR3: TGTGCCAGCAGCTTAGGCCGGGGCGGGGGGCCCCACGAGCAGTACTTC.

The chain joins TRBV7-8 to TRBJ2-5; 8 nucleotides agree with TRBD1. V was clipped by 5 bases and J by 6 bases; unmatched bases: 11. Germline V gives CDR1 SGHVS, CDR2 FQNEAQ. The CDR3 has 15 amino acids. The CDR3 nucleotides read TGTGCCAGCAGCCAGCCAGGGGGCATTTGGAAGACCCAGTACTTC. As protein: CASSQPGGIWKTQYF.

The chain carries TRBV27 and TRBJ2-3; 10 nucleotides line up with TRBD1. The ends lost 1 base at V and 5 bases at J; junction bases unmatched: 15. Germline loops: CDR1 MNHEY, CDR2 SMNVEV (reference sequence). The CDR3 extends over 19 amino acids. CDR3 protein: CASSLLPPLGTGEGDTQYF. DNA for the CDR3: TGTGCCAGCAGTTTATTACCTCCTTTGGGGACAGGGGAGGGAGATACGCAGTATTTT.

The CDR3 sequence is CASSFSPGQGSEQYF. CDR3 nucleotides: TGTGCCAGCAGCTTTTCTCCGGGACAGGGGTCCGAGCAGTACTTC. The rearrangement joins TRBV7-3 to TRBJ2-7; 10 bases map to TRBD1. Germline CDR1 is SGHTA and CDR2 is FQGTGA. V dropped 3 bases and J dropped 6; count of bases not matched to a gene: 8. The CDR3 sequence is 15 residues long.

The CDR3 DNA sequence: TGCGCCAGCAGCCAAGGAATAGAGATAGAGACCCAGTACTTC. Translated, it gives CASSQGIEIETQYF. The V call is TRBV4-1, the J call TRBJ2-5; D remains unclear. This CDR3 contains 14 residues. Germline V gives CDR1 MGHRA, CDR2 YSYEKL. Trimming shortened V by 1 base and J by 4 bases, and 10 bases separated the two germline ends.

There are a few counts of this clone. The genes are TRBV14 and TRBJ2-5; weak D call: TRBD1 (6 bases). Germline-derived CDR1 and CDR2 are SGHDN and FVKESK. V was pared by 0 bases and J by 4 bases, with 18 bases between. This CDR3 is 17 amino acids long. The CDR3 reads CASSQDQYYRVGETQYF. The DNA for the CDR3 is TGTGCCAGCAGCCAAGACCAATACTACAGGGTCGGAGAGACCCAGTACTTC.

The gene calls are TRBV7-9 and TRBJ2-7, with D perhaps matching TRBD2 (6 bases). CDR3 length: 16 residues. The V end was cut by 7 bases, the J end by 3 bases, with 22 bases between. CDR1 and CDR2 (germline): SEHNR, FQNEAQ (reference sequence). CDR3 nucleotide sequence: TGTGCCAGCATGCCCCCGGGACTTTCGGGTCGCTACGAGCAGTACTTC. This gives the protein CASMPPGLSGRYEQYF.

The chain couples TRBV5-1 to TRBJ2-3, with D perhaps TRBD2 (6 bases). The CDR3 is 13 amino acids. The germline gives CDR1 SGHRS, CDR2 YFSETQ. V was shortened by 0 bases and J by 13 bases, with 15 bases between the two germline ends. Here the CDR3 reads CASSLVSEGTKYF. DNA of the CDR3: TGCGCCAGCAGCTTGGTTTCGGAGGGAACCAAGTATTTT.

The chain joins TRBV2 to TRBJ1-6, with TRBD1 identical over 8 bases. The CDR3 runs to 15 residues. V lost 6 bases to trimming and J lost 4 bases; unmatched junction nucleotides: 5. In germline, CDR1 is SNHLY, CDR2 FYNNEI. CDR3 DNA sequence: TGTGCCAGCAGCAGGGGGCTAGAATATAATTCACCCCTCCACTTT. Protein: CASSRGLEYNSPLHF.

The sample holds a few counts of this clone. CDR3 sequence (DNA): TGTGCCTGGAGGGACAGGTTGTTATCACCCCTCCACTTT. Its translation: CAWRDRLLSPLHF. This chain connects TRBV30 to TRBJ1-6; 7 bases align to TRBD1. This CDR3 contains 13 residues. With 3 bases clipped from V and 10 bases from J, the junction kept 6 bases outside the gene matches. Germline CDR1 and CDR2: GTSNPN and SVGIG (reference sequence).

This rearrangement joins TRBV7-2 to TRBJ1-2; perhaps TRBD1 as D (5 bases). In germline, CDR1 is SGHTA, CDR2 FQGNSA. CDR3 size: 14 residues. V shed 2 bases and J shed 5 bases, with 12 bases lying between them. The CDR3 DNA follows: TGTGCCAGCAGCTTATTAGGGCAGGGATATGGCTACACCTTC. This translates into CASSLLGQGYGYTF.

This clone was counted a few times. The chain couples TRBV7-3 to TRBJ2-5, with D perhaps TRBD2 (5 bases). Germline lookup yields CDR1 SGHTA and CDR2 FQGTGA. The V and J ends lost 0 bases and 5 bases respectively, with 10 bases between them. This CDR3 is 14 amino acids long. The CDR3 reads CASSLTLASETQYF. The CDR3, as DNA: TGTGCCAGCAGCTTAACTCTAGCATCGGAGACCCAGTACTTC.

This sequence joins TRBV7-9 and TRBJ1-2; D call uncertain. The length of the CDR3 is 15 residues. The germline gives CDR1 SEHNR, CDR2 FQNEAQ (reference sequence). The V gene lost 4 bases and the J gene lost 7 bases, with 19 bases spanning the gap. The CDR3, as DNA: TGTGCCAGCAGCTCGGCCTCCGGGAAGCGAAGTGGCTACACCTTC. Translation gives CASSSASGKRSGYTF.

This clone has only a few counts. At one of its ends the junction is not consistent with the germline gene, which may arise from a read error. The J gene is TRBJ2-2, the V gene TRBV18, with a tentative D call TRBD1 (7 bases). Germline CDR1 KGHSH, CDR2 LQKENI. The CDR3 runs 13 residues. The CDR3 nucleotides read TGTGCCAGCTCACCACCGGGCAGGGGGGATCTGTTTTTT. Protein: CASSPPGRGDLFF. Supplemented by reference TRBV18 and TRBJ2-2, the full variable domain reads NAGVMQNPRHLVRRRGQEARLRCSPMKGHSHVYWYRQLPEEGLKFMVYLQKENIIDESGMPKERFSAEFPKEGPSILRIQQVVRGDSAAYFCASSPPGRGDLFFGEGSRLTVL.

This chain uses TRBV21-1 with TRBJ1-4; TRBD1, the table's D call, was not compared with the DNA. TRBV21-1 is marked as a pseudogene. CDR3 size: 18 residues. In DNA form, the CDR3 reads TGTGCCAGTTTTGGGACAGGGGGCGAAAGACCGGGTCGTGAAAAACTGTTTTTT. The encoded protein is CASFGTGGERPGREKLFF.

V usage is TRBV11-2 and J usage is TRBJ2-7; 9 nucleotides line up with TRBD2. V lost 4 bases and J lost 3; bases outside the gene matches: 7. The CDR3 consists of 15 residues. Germline CDR1 and CDR2: SGHAT and FQNNGV. The CDR3 sequence is CASSSLAGKVYEQYF. CDR3 sequence (DNA): TGTGCCAGCAGCTCCCTAGCGGGGAAGGTCTACGAGCAGTACTTC. Supplemented by reference TRBV11-2 and TRBJ2-7, the full variable domain reads EAGVAQSPRYKIIEKRQSVAFWCNPISGHATLYWYQQILGQGPKLLIQFQNNGVVDDSQLPKDRFSAERLKGVDSTLKIQPAKLEDSAVYLCASSSLAGKVYEQYFGPGTRLTVT.

This clone was detected a few times. This rearrangement joins TRBV29-1 to TRBJ2-5; D possibly corresponds to TRBD2 (5 bases). The V gene lost 0 bases and the J gene lost 5 bases, with 7 bases spanning the gap. CDR3 length equals 12 residues. CDR1 SQVTM and CDR2 ANQGSEA come from the germline V gene. The CDR3 nucleotides are TGCAGCGTTGAAGATCGAGGGGAGACCCAGTACTTC. Its protein is CSVEDRGETQYF.

This rearrangement joins TRBV29-1 to TRBJ1-4; 12 nucleotides align to TRBD1. The CDR3 spans 16 residues. The germline gives CDR1 SQVTM, CDR2 ANQGSEA. The J segment lost 5 bases and the V segment lost 6 bases, leaving 10 bases of the junction unmatched. The CDR3 DNA is TGCAGCGTCCGATCGGGACAGGGGGCCGTAAATGAAAAACTGTTTTTT. Its protein is CSVRSGQGAVNEKLFF.

This clone appeared a single time. This chain uses TRBV27 with TRBJ1-6; D is unresolved. V lost 4 bases, J lost 0 bases, and 10 bases lay in between. In germline, CDR1 is MNHEY, CDR2 SMNVEV (reference sequence). The CDR3 extends over 16 amino acids. Written as DNA, the CDR3 is TGTGCCAGCAGTTACACCCCGGGCTCCTATAATTCACCCCTCCACTTT. Protein: CASSYTPGSYNSPLHF.

This clone occurred a few times. V is TRBV27 and J is TRBJ1-2; no firm D call. Trimming took 0 bases from V and 4 from J, leaving 9 bases between them. CDR1 is MNHEY, CDR2 SMNVEV, per germline (reference sequence). The CDR3 totals 14 residues. CDR3 DNA sequence: TGTGCCAGCAGTTTATCGTTGGCAGGCTATGGCTACACCTTC. Translated: CASSLSLAGYGYTF.

The V and J genes are TRBV19 and TRBJ2-2; a possible D gene is TRBD2 (6 bases). V lost 8 bases, J lost 3 bases, and 16 bases lay in between. CDR3 length: 15 residues. Per germline, CDR1 LNHDA and CDR2 SQIVND (reference sequence). CDR3 nucleotides: TGTGCCAGTTTGGAGGGCACGTGTCACACCGGGGAGCTGTTTTTT. Translated: CASLEGTCHTGELFF.

V and J are TRBV27 and TRBJ2-5; D might be TRBD2 (5 bases). The germline V gene encodes CDR1 MNHEY and CDR2 SMNVEV (reference sequence). The ends were cut back, 3 bases at V and 7 bases at J, with 12 bases in the middle. The CDR3 totals 13 residues. The CDR3 loop is CASSFTGVGTQYF. DNA of the CDR3: TGTGCCAGCAGTTTTACCGGGGTGGGGACCCAGTACTTC.

This chain uses TRBV5-1 with TRBJ1-1; no reliable D call. Germline V gene data show CDR1 as SGHRS and CDR2 as YFSETQ. With 1 base removed from V and 1 base from J, the gap between germline ends came to 8 bases. This CDR3 contains 14 residues. CDR3 sequence (DNA): TGCGCCAGCAGCTTGTTTTGGGCGAACACTGAAGCTTTCTTT. Protein: CASSLFWANTEAFF.

The CDR3, as DNA: TGTGCCAGCAGCTCCTTTATCACAGATACGCAGTATTTT. This translates into CASSSFITDTQYF. This chain links TRBV7-6 with TRBJ2-3; D call uncertain. V gave up 4 bases and J gave up 2 bases, with 7 bases separating them. CDR1 is SGHVS, CDR2 FNYEAQ, per germline. The CDR3 is made up of 13 amino acids.

This clone was seen a handful of times. This rearrangement joins TRBV5-1 to TRBJ2-1, with 8 bases identical to TRBD2. This CDR3 is built from 16 residues. Germline V gene data show CDR1 as SGHRS and CDR2 as YFSETQ. Unmatched junction bases numbered 9, after V lost 0 bases and J lost 7 bases. DNA for the CDR3: TGCGCCAGCAGCTTGGCAGGGCGGGAGGCGGAAAATGAGCAGTTCTTC. This translates into CASSLAGREAENEQFF.

The chain is built from TRBV7-3 and TRBJ1-1; D is unresolved. Germline values: CDR1 SGHTA, CDR2 FQGTGA. Trimming took 5 bases from V and 6 from J, leaving 13 bases between them. The CDR3 is 13 residues long. CDR3 sequence (DNA): TGTGCCAGCAGCCCTACGTCGAGGGCTGAAGCTTTCTTT. Translation: CASSPTSRAEAFF.